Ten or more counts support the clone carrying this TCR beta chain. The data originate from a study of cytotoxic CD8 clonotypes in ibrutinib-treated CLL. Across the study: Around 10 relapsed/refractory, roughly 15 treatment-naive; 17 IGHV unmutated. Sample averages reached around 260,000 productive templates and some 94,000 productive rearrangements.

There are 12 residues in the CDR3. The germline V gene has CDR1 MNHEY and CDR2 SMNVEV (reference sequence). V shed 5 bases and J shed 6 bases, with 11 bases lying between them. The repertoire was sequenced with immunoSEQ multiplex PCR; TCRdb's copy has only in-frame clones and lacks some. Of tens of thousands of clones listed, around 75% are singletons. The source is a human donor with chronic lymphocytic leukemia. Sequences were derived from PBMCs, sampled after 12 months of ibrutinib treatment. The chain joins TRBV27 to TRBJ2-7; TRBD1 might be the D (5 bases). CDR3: CASSPRGGEQYF. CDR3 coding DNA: TGTGCCAGCAGTCCTAGGGGCGGCGAGCAGTACTTC.